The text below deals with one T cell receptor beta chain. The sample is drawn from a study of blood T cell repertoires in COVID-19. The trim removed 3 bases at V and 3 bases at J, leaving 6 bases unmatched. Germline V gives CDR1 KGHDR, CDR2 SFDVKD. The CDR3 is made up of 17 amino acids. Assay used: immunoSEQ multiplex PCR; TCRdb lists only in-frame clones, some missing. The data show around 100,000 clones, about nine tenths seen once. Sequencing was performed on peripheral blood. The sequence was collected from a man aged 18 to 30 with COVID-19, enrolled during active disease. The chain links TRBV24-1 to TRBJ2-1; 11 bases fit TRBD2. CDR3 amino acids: CATSDRRTSGFYNEQFF. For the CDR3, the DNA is TGTGCCACCAGTGATCGTCGGACTAGCGGGTTCTACAATGAGCAGTTCTTC.